A selection of T cell receptor beta chains follows, all from one sample in a study of blood T cell repertoires in COVID-19. Produced via immunoSEQ multiplex PCR; TCRdb's table is partial and in-frame only. The table has approximately 150,000 clones, around 84% seen once. The source material was PBMCs or T cells enriched from blood (not recorded which). The receptors come from a man between 45 and 60 years old who had recovered from COVID-19. Both conserved end residues are part of each CDR3. Each record gives: CDR3 length, J gene, D gene, clone size, V gene, CDR3 DNA, CDR3 protein. A D gene is named only where the DNA matches it firmly. Only some rows state a clone size, as once, few, many or a class for expanded clones.

length: 17
J: TRBJ2-1
D: .
size: .
V: TRBV5-1
DNA: TGCGCCAGCAGCTTCCACTCGGAAATGGGCTACTACAATGAGCAGTTCTTC
CDR3: CASSFHSEMGYYNEQFF

length: 15
J: TRBJ2-1
D: .
size: .
V: TRBV7-8
DNA: TGTGCCAGCAGCCTACGGGGTCAGTCCTACAATGAGCAGTTCTTC
CDR3: CASSLRGQSYNEQFF

length: 12
J: TRBJ1-2
D: .
size: .
V: TRBV29-1
DNA: TGCAGCGTCTCCATCAAACTAGGTGGCTACACCTTC
CDR3: CSVSIKLGGYTF

length: 14
J: TRBJ2-5
D: TRBD1
size: .
V: TRBV10-3
DNA: TGTGCCATCAGTGAGAGGGGACAGGGGGAGACCCAGTACTTC
CDR3: CAISERGQGETQYF

length: 15
J: TRBJ1-1
D: TRBD1
size: .
V: TRBV9
DNA: TGTGCCAGCAGCTTGTACAGGGGGGAGAACACTGAAGCTTTCTTT
CDR3: CASSLYRGENTEAFF

length: 14
J: TRBJ1-1
D: .
size: once
V: TRBV5-6
DNA: TGTGCCAGCAGCCGGACAGTTCTTAACACTGAAGCTTTCTTT
CDR3: CASSRTVLNTEAFF

length: 13
J: TRBJ1-1
D: TRBD1
size: once
V: TRBV6-5
DNA: TGTGCCAGCAGGCCAGGGGGCGAGGGTGAAGCTTTCTTT
CDR3: CASRPGGEGEAFF

length: 14
J: TRBJ2-5
D: TRBD2
size: once
V: TRBV18
DNA: TGTGCCAGCTCCTGGGGGGGGAGCCAAGAGACCCAGTACTTC
CDR3: CASSWGGSQETQYF

length: 15
J: TRBJ2-7
D: .
size: .
V: TRBV7-9
DNA: TGTGCCAGCAGCTTAGCGACAGGGAGGTCCTACGAGCAGTACTTC
CDR3: CASSLATGRSYEQYF

length: 19
J: TRBJ2-6
D: .
size: many
V: TRBV27
DNA: TGTGCCAGCACCGATTCCTCCCAGGGTGCATTCTCTGGGGCCAACGTCCTGACTTTC
CDR3: CASTDSSQGAFSGANVLTF

length: 14
J: TRBJ1-5
D: .
size: .
V: TRBV4-2
DNA: TGTGCCAGCAGCCAAGGAATAGAGGATCAGCCCCAGCATTTT
CDR3: CASSQGIEDQPQHF

length: 12
J: TRBJ2-3
D: .
size: .
V: TRBV30
DNA: TGTGCCTGGAACAGGGGCACAGATACGCAGTATTTT
CDR3: CAWNRGTDTQYF

length: 15
J: TRBJ2-1
D: .
size: .
V: TRBV3-1/TRBV3-2
DNA: TGTGCCAGCAGAGGAGGGGGGGCAAAAGGCAATGAGCAGTTCTTC
CDR3: CASRGGGAKGNEQFF

length: 16
J: TRBJ2-7
D: TRBD1
size: .
V: TRBV3-1/TRBV3-2
DNA: TGTGCCAGCAGCCAGGTCCGGGACAGTCTTGCCTGGGAGCAGTACTTC
CDR3: CASSQVRDSLAWEQYF

length: 11
J: TRBJ1-1
D: .
size: few
V: TRBV7-9
DNA: TGTGCCAGCAGCCCTCAGTGGGAAGCTTTCTTT
CDR3: CASSPQWEAFF

length: 11
J: TRBJ2-7
D: TRBD1
size: .
V: TRBV29-1
DNA: TGCAGCGTTGAATATGGGACAGGGAAGTACTTC
CDR3: CSVEYGTGKYF

length: 14
J: TRBJ2-4
D: TRBD2
size: once
V: TRBV5-1
DNA: TGCGCCAGCAGCCCGGGAGGTACCAAAAACATTCAGTACTTC
CDR3: CASSPGGTKNIQYF

length: 15
J: TRBJ1-1
D: .
size: .
V: TRBV28
DNA: TGTGCCAGCAGTTTAGTAGGCCGGGGAGGCACTGAAGCTTTCTTT
CDR3: CASSLVGRGGTEAFF

length: 16
J: TRBJ2-3
D: .
size: .
V: TRBV3-1/TRBV3-2
DNA: TGTGCCAGCAGCCAAGTTCCGCTAGCAGTAACAGATACGCAGTATTTT
CDR3: CASSQVPLAVTDTQYF

length: 13
J: TRBJ2-3
D: .
size: .
V: TRBV13
DNA: TGTGCCAGCAGCTCCATGAGCCCCAATACGCAGTATTTT
CDR3: CASSSMSPNTQYF

length: 14
J: TRBJ1-4
D: .
size: .
V: TRBV19
DNA: TGTGCCAGTAGTATCGGGGTTTCTGATGAAAAACTGTTTTTT
CDR3: CASSIGVSDEKLFF

length: 15
J: TRBJ1-2
D: .
size: .
V: TRBV15
DNA: TGTGCCACCAGCAGAGATTTTACAGGCAGCGGGGGCTACACCTTC
CDR3: CATSRDFTGSGGYTF

length: 17
J: TRBJ1-2
D: TRBD1
size: many
V: TRBV29-1
DNA: TGCAGCGTTATCAAACAGGGGACAGTGCAAGCTAACTATGGCTACACCTTC
CDR3: CSVIKQGTVQANYGYTF

length: 15
J: TRBJ1-4
D: .
size: .
V: TRBV24-1
DNA: TGTGCCACCTGGCCCGTACAGGGACCTAATGAAAAACTGTTTTTT
CDR3: CATWPVQGPNEKLFF

length: 13
J: TRBJ1-1
D: TRBD1
size: .
V: TRBV28
DNA: TGTGCCAGCAGTTTGGGACAGGGAGGGTGGGCTTTCTTT
CDR3: CASSLGQGGWAFF

length: 16
J: TRBJ1-4
D: TRBD1
size: .
V: TRBV5-8
DNA: TGTGCCAGCAGCCGGGGACAGGCTGCAACTAATGAAAAACTGTTTTTT
CDR3: CASSRGQAATNEKLFF

length: 13
J: TRBJ1-2
D: TRBD1
size: .
V: TRBV5-1
DNA: TGCGCCAGCAGCTTGGAAGGGGGCGGTGGCTACACCTTC
CDR3: CASSLEGGGGYTF

length: 16
J: TRBJ1-1
D: .
size: .
V: TRBV19
DNA: TGTGCCAGTAGTATAATGAGTGGAGCCATGAACACTGAAGCTTTCTTT
CDR3: CASSIMSGAMNTEAFF

length: 16
J: TRBJ2-7
D: TRBD1
size: .
V: TRBV5-1
DNA: TGCGCCAGCAGCTTGGTGGGACAGGGGGCTCAACACGAGCAGTACTTC
CDR3: CASSLVGQGAQHEQYF

length: 15
J: TRBJ2-2
D: TRBD1
size: .
V: TRBV7-3
DNA: TGTGCCAGCAGCCCCCCCGGGACAGGGTCCGGGGAGCTGTTTTTT
CDR3: CASSPPGTGSGELFF

length: 15
J: TRBJ2-4
D: TRBD1
size: .
V: TRBV6-5
DNA: TGTGCCAGCAGGGACAGGGTCCAAACCAAAAACATTCAGTACTTC
CDR3: CASRDRVQTKNIQYF

length: 14
J: TRBJ1-2
D: TRBD1
size: once
V: TRBV6-5
DNA: TGTGCCGGTGGACAGGGGGCCTTCATCTATGGCTACACCTTC
CDR3: CAGGQGAFIYGYTF

length: 16
J: TRBJ2-2
D: TRBD1
size: .
V: TRBV19
DNA: TGTGCCAGTAGTAAAGGACAGGGGAGGAACACCGGGGAGCTGTTTTTT
CDR3: CASSKGQGRNTGELFF

length: 14
J: TRBJ2-5
D: TRBD2
size: .
V: TRBV30
DNA: TGTGCCGGCCTCCCCCGCGGGGGGAGGGAGACCCAGTACTTC
CDR3: CAGLPRGGRETQYF

length: 15
J: TRBJ1-5
D: TRBD1
size: few
V: TRBV19
DNA: TGTGCCAGTAACCTGCGACAGGGTGGAAATCAGCCCCAGCATTTT
CDR3: CASNLRQGGNQPQHF

length: 15
J: TRBJ1-1
D: .
size: .
V: TRBV2
DNA: TGTGCCAGCATGACGGCGGGGCTCGCGGACACTGAAGCTTTCTTT
CDR3: CASMTAGLADTEAFF

length: 14
J: TRBJ2-1
D: .
size: .
V: TRBV5-1
DNA: TGCGCCAGCAGCACGGGACACCCAAGGAATGAGCAGTTCTTC
CDR3: CASSTGHPRNEQFF

length: 13
J: TRBJ1-2
D: .
size: .
V: TRBV6-5
DNA: TGTGCCAGCAGTCAAAGAGACTCAGGGGGCTACACCTTC
CDR3: CASSQRDSGGYTF

length: 16
J: TRBJ2-3
D: TRBD2
size: .
V: TRBV7-9
DNA: TGTGCCAGCAGCCAATCGGGGAGGGGTAGTGCAGATACGCAGTATTTT
CDR3: CASSQSGRGSADTQYF

length: 16
J: TRBJ1-3
D: .
size: .
V: TRBV6-5
DNA: TGTGCCAGCAGTTCCTCCGGGACACTATTGTGGGACACCATATATTTT
CDR3: CASSSSGTLLWDTIYF

length: 14
J: TRBJ2-3
D: .
size: .
V: TRBV3-1/TRBV3-2
DNA: TGTGCCAGCAGCCAAGATGCGAACACAGATACGCAGTATTTT
CDR3: CASSQDANTDTQYF

length: 16
J: TRBJ2-7
D: .
size: .
V: TRBV4-2
DNA: TGTGCCAGCAGCCAAGCCACCCAGGGATTTCACTACGAGCAGTACTTC
CDR3: CASSQATQGFHYEQYF

length: 15
J: TRBJ1-2
D: .
size: .
V: TRBV6-1
DNA: TGTGCCAGCAGTGATCAGGGGACCGCTCTGCGAGGCTACACCTTC
CDR3: CASSDQGTALRGYTF

length: 16
J: TRBJ2-3
D: TRBD1
size: .
V: TRBV7-9
DNA: TGTGCCAGCAGCCTCCGACAGGGCCATAGCACAGATACGCAGTATTTT
CDR3: CASSLRQGHSTDTQYF

length: 15
J: TRBJ2-5
D: .
size: few
V: TRBV28
DNA: TGTGCCAGCAGTTTTGGAGGGGGGGCCGGTCGGACCCAGTACTTC
CDR3: CASSFGGGAGRTQYF

length: 14
J: TRBJ1-1
D: .
size: .
V: TRBV28
DNA: TGTGCCAGCACCCTTGGAGCGCGGGTCACTGAAGCTTTCTTT
CDR3: CASTLGARVTEAFF

length: 15
J: TRBJ2-7
D: TRBD1
size: once
V: TRBV18
DNA: TGTGCCAGCTCACCAAGTATGGACAGGACCCACGAGCAGTACTTC
CDR3: CASSPSMDRTHEQYF

length: 20
J: TRBJ1-4
D: .
size: .
V: TRBV19
DNA: TGTGCCAGTAGTATAGGGGTTTACCTTACGGCGGGGGCAACTAATGAAAAACTGTTTTTT
CDR3: CASSIGVYLTAGATNEKLFF

length: 15
J: TRBJ1-1
D: .
size: .
V: TRBV5-4
DNA: TGTGCCAGCAGCTTGTGGGGCAGGACGAACACTGAAGCTTTCTTT
CDR3: CASSLWGRTNTEAFF

length: 18
J: TRBJ1-4
D: .
size: .
V: TRBV18
DNA: TGTGCCAGCTCACCCCGGACACGGTCTGCCGCAACTAATGAAAAACTGTTTTTT
CDR3: CASSPRTRSAATNEKLFF

length: 12
J: TRBJ1-2
D: .
size: .
V: TRBV28
DNA: TGTGCCAGCAGTTTAGAGGATTATGGCTACACCTTC
CDR3: CASSLEDYGYTF

length: 13
J: TRBJ2-5
D: .
size: .
V: TRBV11-1
DNA: TGTGCCAGCAGCTCAGACACCGCGGAGACCCAGTACTTC
CDR3: CASSSDTAETQYF

length: 16
J: TRBJ2-1
D: .
size: .
V: TRBV21-1
DNA: TGTGCCAGGGGTGAATCTGACAGCGTATATTCCAATGAGCAGTTCTTC
CDR3: CARGESDSVYSNEQFF